The clone carrying this T cell receptor (beta chain) was seen only a few times. The data were taken from a study of T cell responses to AZD1222 COVID-19 vaccine. The assay was immunoSEQ multiplex PCR, and TCRdb's table has in-frame clones only and misses some. The repertoire holds approximately 79,000 clones, 88% seen once, with roughly 15% in the top ten. The germline CDR1 and CDR2 sequences are MNHEY and SVGAGI. With 1 base clipped from V and 7 bases from J, the junction kept 5 bases outside the gene matches. This CDR3 is built from 15 residues. The TCR was taken from an adult in good health. The input for sequencing was peripheral blood, taken on day 0 of AZD1222 vaccination. The chain combines TRBV6-5 with TRBJ1-4, with TRBD1 identical over 8 bases. The CDR3 nucleotides read TGTGCCAGCAGTTACTTCAGGGGGCGCGGTGAAAAACTGTTTTTT. It encodes CASSYFRGRGEKLFF.